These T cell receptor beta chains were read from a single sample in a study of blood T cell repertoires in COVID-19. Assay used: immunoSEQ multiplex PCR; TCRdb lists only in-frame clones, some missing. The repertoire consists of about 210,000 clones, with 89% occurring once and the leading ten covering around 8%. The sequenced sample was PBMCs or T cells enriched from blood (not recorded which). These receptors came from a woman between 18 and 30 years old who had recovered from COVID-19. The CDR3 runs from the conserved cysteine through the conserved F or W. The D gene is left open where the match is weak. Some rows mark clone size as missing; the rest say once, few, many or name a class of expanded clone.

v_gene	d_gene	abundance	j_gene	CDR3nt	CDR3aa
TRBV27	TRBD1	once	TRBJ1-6	TGTGCCAGCAGTTCTCGGGACAGACTGAGCTCCTATAATTCACCCCTCCACTTT	CASSSRDRLSSYNSPLHF
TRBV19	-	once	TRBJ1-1	TGTGCCAGTAGTATAACCCAGGGTAGCACTGAAGCTTTCTTT	CASSITQGSTEAFF
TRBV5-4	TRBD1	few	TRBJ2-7	TGTGCCAGCAGCTCCAGGACAGGGGGCTCCTACGAGCAGTACTTC	CASSSRTGGSYEQYF
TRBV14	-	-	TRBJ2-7	TGTGCCAGCAGCCAAGCGGGGATGGCCTGGGGACACTACGAGCAGTACTTC	CASSQAGMAWGHYEQYF
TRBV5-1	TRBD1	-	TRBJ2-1	TGCGCCAGCAGCCGGGGCCCGGGACAGGGGAATGAGCAGTTCTTC	CASSRGPGQGNEQFF
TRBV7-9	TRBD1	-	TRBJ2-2	TGTGCCAGCAGCTTGGGGACAGGGCACACCGGGGAGCTGTTTTTT	CASSLGTGHTGELFF
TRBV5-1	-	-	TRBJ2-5	TGCGCCAGCAGCGCCCGACATGGGGGAGGCGAGACCCAGTACTTC	CASSARHGGGETQYF
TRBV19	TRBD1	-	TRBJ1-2	TGTGCCAGTAGTATTTCCGGGACAGACTATGGCTACACCTTC	CASSISGTDYGYTF
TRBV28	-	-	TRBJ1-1	TGTGCCAGCAGTTCTGTGGCAGGGCCTTTGAACACTGAAGCTTTCTTT	CASSSVAGPLNTEAFF
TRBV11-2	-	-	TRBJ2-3	TGTGCCAGCAGCACCCCGGGACAAAGGACAGATACGCAGTATTTT	CASSTPGQRTDTQYF
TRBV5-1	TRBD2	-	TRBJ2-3	TGCGCCAGCAGATTGAGTGGGGACGGGAGGACAGATACGCAGTATTTT	CASRLSGDGRTDTQYF
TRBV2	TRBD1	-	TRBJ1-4	TGTGCCAGCAGTCGAACAGGGGGCCGGACTAATGAAAAACTGTTTTTT	CASSRTGGRTNEKLFF
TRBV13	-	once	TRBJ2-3	TGTGCCAGCAGCTTAAGACAGCACACAGATACGCAGTATTTT	CASSLRQHTDTQYF
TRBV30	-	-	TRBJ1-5	TGTGCCTGGAGTGAAGGTTGGCAGGTCAATCAGCCCCAGCATTTT	CAWSEGWQVNQPQHF
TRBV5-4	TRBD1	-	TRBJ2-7	TGTGCCAGCAGCCCAGCTACAGGGGGCCGCTCCTACGAGCAGTACTTC	CASSPATGGRSYEQYF
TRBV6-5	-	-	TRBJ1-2	TGTGCCATACATTATGACAGGCTCTATGGCTACACCTTC	CAIHYDRLYGYTF
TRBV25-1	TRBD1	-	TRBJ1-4	TGTGCCAGCAGTGAAGGACAGGGCACTGCTCATAATGAAAAACTGTTTTTT	CASSEGQGTAHNEKLFF
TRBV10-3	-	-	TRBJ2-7	TGTGCCATCAGAGACACTCTATTCTCCTACGAGCAGTACTTC	CAIRDTLFSYEQYF
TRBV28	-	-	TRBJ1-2	TGTGCCAGCAGTTTGTCCGTCTATGGCTACACCTTC	CASSLSVYGYTF
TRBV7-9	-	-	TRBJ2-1	TGTGCCAGCAAGGACAACTCCTACAATGAGCAGTTCTTC	CASKDNSYNEQFF
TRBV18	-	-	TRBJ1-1	TGTGCCAGCTCACCCCTTAAGCCCCACACTGAAGCTTTCTTT	CASSPLKPHTEAFF
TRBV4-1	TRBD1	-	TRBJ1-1	TGCGCCAGCAGCCTAGGACAGGGAGGCACTGAAGCTTTCTTT	CASSLGQGGTEAFF
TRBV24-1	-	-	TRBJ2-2	TGTGCCACCGCCCATCCGTCGGGGGTTAACACCGGGGAGCTGTTTTTT	CATAHPSGVNTGELFF
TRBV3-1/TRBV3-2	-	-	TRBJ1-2	TGTGCCAGCAGCTCCAGGGGAGCTGTCTCTGGCTACACCTTC	CASSSRGAVSGYTF
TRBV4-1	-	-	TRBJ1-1	TGCGCCAGCAGCCAAGGGAGGTCGGAAAACACTGAAGCTTTCTTT	CASSQGRSENTEAFF
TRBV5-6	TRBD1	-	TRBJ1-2	TGTGCCAGCAGCAGAAGGACAGGCCGACCCTATGGCTACACCTTC	CASSRRTGRPYGYTF
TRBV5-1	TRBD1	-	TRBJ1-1	TGCGCCAGCAGCTCCGCAGGGGGCAGGAACACTGAAGCTTTCTTT	CASSSAGGRNTEAFF
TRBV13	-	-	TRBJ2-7	TGTGCCAGCAGCTTACTCCAGGGTCGGCAGTACTTC	CASSLLQGRQYF
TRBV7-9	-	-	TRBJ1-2	TGTGCCAGCAGCTTAGAGCGGACAGAGAACTATGGCTACACCTTC	CASSLERTENYGYTF
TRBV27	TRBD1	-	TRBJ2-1	TGTGCCAGCAGTTCGACAGGGGGGGGCAATGAGCAGTTCTTC	CASSSTGGGNEQFF
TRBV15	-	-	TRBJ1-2	TGTGCCACCAGCGATCGATACCTGGAGGGCGGCTACACCTTC	CATSDRYLEGGYTF
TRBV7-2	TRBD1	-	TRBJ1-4	TGTGCCAGCAGCTTAGTACAGGGGGCTGGGGTTGAAAAACTGTTTTTT	CASSLVQGAGVEKLFF
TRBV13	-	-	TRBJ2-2	TGTGCCAGCAGCCCCCGACTAGTCCCCGGGGAGCTGTTTTTT	CASSPRLVPGELFF
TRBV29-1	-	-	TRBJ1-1	TGCAGCGTCTCCCCCGTGTTGAACACTGAAGCTTTCTTT	CSVSPVLNTEAFF
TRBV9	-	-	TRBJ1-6	TGTGCCAGCAGCGTAGTTGAAAACTGCGCCGGCTCCTATAATTCACCCCTCCACTTT	CASSVVENCAGSYNSPLHF
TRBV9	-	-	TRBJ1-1	TGTGCCAGCAGCGACCCACAGGAGGGGAACACTGAAGCTTTCTTT	CASSDPQEGNTEAFF
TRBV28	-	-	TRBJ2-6	TGTGCCAGCAGTTTAGGGAATAGGAGGGGGGCCAACGTCCTGACTTTC	CASSLGNRRGANVLTF
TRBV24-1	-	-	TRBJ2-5	TGTGCCAAGGAGTCCTCAGAGACCCAGTACTTC	CAKESSETQYF
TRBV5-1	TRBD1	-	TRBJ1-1	TGCGCCAGCAGCTCAACAGGGGATGGGGTGATCGGCACTGAAGCTTTCTTT	CASSSTGDGVIGTEAFF
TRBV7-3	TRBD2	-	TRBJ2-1	TGTGCCAGCAGCCCCCCCCCGCGGGGGGTTAGCAATGAGCAGTTCTTC	CASSPPPRGVSNEQFF
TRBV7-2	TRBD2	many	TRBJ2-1	TGTGCCAGCAGCCCCAGCGGGGGTCCCTACAATGAGCAGTTCTTC	CASSPSGGPYNEQFF
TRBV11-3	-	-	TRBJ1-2	TGTGCCAGCAGACAGGACAGACTGATCGTCTATGGCTACACCTTC	CASRQDRLIVYGYTF
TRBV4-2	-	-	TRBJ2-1	TGTGCCAGCAGCCCTCGGCTTCAGGGCCTCGGTGAGCAGTTCTTC	CASSPRLQGLGEQFF
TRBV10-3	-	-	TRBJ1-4	TGTGCCATCAGGGCGAGGGGGTACAATGAAAAACTGTTTTTT	CAIRARGYNEKLFF
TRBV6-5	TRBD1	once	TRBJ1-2	TGTGCCAGCAGTTACTCGACAGGGGGCTATGGCTACACCTTC	CASSYSTGGYGYTF
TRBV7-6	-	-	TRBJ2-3	TGTGCCAGCAGCCCTCATCCTCCGACTACGTACACAGATACGCAGTATTTT	CASSPHPPTTYTDTQYF
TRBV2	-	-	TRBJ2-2	TGTGCCAGCAATCGGGGGAGTCAAAAGATCGGGGAGCTGTTTTTT	CASNRGSQKIGELFF
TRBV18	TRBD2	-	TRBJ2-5	TGTGCCAGCTCAGAAGCGGGGGCCCTGAGAGAGACCCAGTACTTC	CASSEAGALRETQYF
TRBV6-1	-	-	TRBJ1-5	TGTGCCAGCAGTGAAGGGGGCGGTTGGCAGCCCCAGCATTTT	CASSEGGGWQPQHF
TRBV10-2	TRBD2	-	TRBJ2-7	TGCGCCAGCAGTGGGGAGAGCGGGGGGTTCTCCTACGAGCAGTACTTC	CASSGESGGFSYEQYF
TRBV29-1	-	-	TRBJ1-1	TGCAGCGGCAAAGACAGTGAAGCTTTCTTT	CSGKDSEAFF
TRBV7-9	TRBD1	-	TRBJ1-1	TGTGCCAGCAGCAATAGACAGGGGAAGAACACTGAAGCTTTCTTT	CASSNRQGKNTEAFF